This T cell receptor (beta chain) appears in the sequencing data of a study of glioma-infiltrating T cells after dendritic cell vaccination. The CDR3 spans 13 residues. Between the trimmed V and J ends, which lost 0 bases and 6 bases, there was a span of 6 bases. The germline gives CDR1 SGHAT, CDR2 FQNNGV. Some clones are missing from TCRdb's copy, which holds only in-frame ones; the method was immunoSEQ multiplex PCR. Here the sample spans about 73,000 clones, more than 65% being singletons. The sequence was collected from a human donor with glioblastoma. The sequencing used blood, collected before dendritic cell vaccination. The genes are TRBV11-2 and TRBJ1-5; TRBD1 is a possible D gene (5 bases). CDR3 in amino acids: CASSLDRAQPQHF. CDR3 sequence (DNA): TGTGCCAGCAGCTTAGACAGGGCTCAGCCCCAGCATTTT.